This TCR beta chain was observed in a study of shared clonotypes between healthy human individuals. Study-level points and caveats: Estimated richness was generally greater in naive than memory subsets.

In the naive CD8 group, cells lacked CD45RO and were positively selected for CCR7, so terminally differentiated effector memory CD45RA+ cells were left out. Concerning this clone itself: What it recognizes is unknown.

Approximately 210 ng DNA, about 30,000 T cell genomes, went into each sorted-subset replicate PCR. Only in-frame clones appear in the TCRdb table, and some are missing; sequencing was by immunoSEQ multiplex PCR. This sample has millions of clones, with roughly 94% found just once. The CDR3 runs to 14 residues. V lost 2 bases and J 1 base, leaving 9 bases between the germline ends. The V gene's germline CDR1 is SGHVS and CDR2 FNYEAQ. Sequencing was performed on naive CD8+ T cells sorted from blood. The receptor was isolated from a man between 18 and 35 years old in good health. This chain joins TRBV7-6 and TRBJ2-7; D may be TRBD2 (5 bases). The CDR3 nucleotides are TGTGCCAGCAGCTTATTCAGCGGTTCCTACGAGCAGTACTTC. Residues: CASSLFSGSYEQYF.